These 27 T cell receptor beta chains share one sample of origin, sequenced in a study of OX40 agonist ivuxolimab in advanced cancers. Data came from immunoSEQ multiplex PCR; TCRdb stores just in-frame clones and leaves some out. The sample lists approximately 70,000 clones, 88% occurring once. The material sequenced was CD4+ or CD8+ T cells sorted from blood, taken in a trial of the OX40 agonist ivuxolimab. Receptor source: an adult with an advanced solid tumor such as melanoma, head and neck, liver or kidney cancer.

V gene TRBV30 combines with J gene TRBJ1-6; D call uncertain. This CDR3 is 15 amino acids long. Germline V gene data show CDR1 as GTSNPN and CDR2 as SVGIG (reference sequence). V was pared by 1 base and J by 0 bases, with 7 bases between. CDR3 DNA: TGTGCCTGGAGTGGTACCAGCTCCTATAATTCACCCCTCCACTTT. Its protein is CAWSGTSSYNSPLHF.

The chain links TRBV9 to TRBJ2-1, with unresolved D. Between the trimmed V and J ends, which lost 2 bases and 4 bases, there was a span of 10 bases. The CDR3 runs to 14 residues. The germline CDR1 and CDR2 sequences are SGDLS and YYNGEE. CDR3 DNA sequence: TGTGCCAGCAGCGTTAGCATTTTTTACAATGAGCAGTTCTTC. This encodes CASSVSIFYNEQFF.

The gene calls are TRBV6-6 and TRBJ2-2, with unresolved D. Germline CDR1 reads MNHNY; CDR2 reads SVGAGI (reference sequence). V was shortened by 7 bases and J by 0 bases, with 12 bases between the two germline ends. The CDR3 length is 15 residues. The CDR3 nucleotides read TGTGCCAGCACGGGCCTCAGCGCGAACACCGGGGAGCTGTTTTTT. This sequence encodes CASTGLSANTGELFF.

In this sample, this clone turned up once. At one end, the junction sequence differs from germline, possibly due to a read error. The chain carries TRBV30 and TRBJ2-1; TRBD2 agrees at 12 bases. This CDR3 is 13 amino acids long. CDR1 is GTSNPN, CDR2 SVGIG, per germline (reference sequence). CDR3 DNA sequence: TGTGCCTGGAGTTATATCCTAGCGGGGGGGCTTGTCTTC. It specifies CAWSYILAGGLVF.

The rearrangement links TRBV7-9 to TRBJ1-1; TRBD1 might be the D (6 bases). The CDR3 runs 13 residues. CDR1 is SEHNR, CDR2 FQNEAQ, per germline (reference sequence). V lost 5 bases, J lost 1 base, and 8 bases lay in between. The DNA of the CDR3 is TGTGCCAGCAGCACGGGACAGAACACTGAAGCTTTCTTT. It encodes CASSTGQNTEAFF. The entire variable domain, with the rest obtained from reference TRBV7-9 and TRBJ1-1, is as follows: DTGVSQNPRHKITKRGQNVTFRCDPISEHNRLYWYRQTLGQGPEFLTYFQNEAQLEKSRLLSDRFSAERPKGSFSTLEIQRTEQGDSAMYLCASSTGQNTEAFFGQGTRLTVV.

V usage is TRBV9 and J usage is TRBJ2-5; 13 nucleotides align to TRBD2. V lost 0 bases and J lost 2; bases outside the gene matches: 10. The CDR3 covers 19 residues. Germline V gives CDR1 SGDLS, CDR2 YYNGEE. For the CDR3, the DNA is TGTGCCAGCAGCGTAGCTACTACTAGCGGGGGGGCCGAGCAAGAGACCCAGTACTTC. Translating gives CASSVATTSGGAEQETQYF.

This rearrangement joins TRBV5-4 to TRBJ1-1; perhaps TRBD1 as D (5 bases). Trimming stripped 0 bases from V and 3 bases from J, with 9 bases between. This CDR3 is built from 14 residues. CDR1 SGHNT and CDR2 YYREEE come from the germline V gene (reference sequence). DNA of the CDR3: TGTGCCAGCAGCTTGGATCCGGGGGACACTGAAGCTTTCTTT. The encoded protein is CASSLDPGDTEAFF.

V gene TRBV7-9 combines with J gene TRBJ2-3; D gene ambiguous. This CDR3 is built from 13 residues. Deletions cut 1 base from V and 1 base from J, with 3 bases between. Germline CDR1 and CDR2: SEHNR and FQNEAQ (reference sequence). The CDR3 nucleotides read TGTGCCAGCAGCTTAGGGGGCACAGATACGCAGTATTTT. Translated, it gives CASSLGGTDTQYF. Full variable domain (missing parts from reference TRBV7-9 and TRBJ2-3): DTGVSQNPRHKITKRGQNVTFRCDPISEHNRLYWYRQTLGQGPEFLTYFQNEAQLEKSRLLSDRFSAERPKGSFSTLEIQRTEQGDSAMYLCASSLGGTDTQYFGPGTRLTVL.

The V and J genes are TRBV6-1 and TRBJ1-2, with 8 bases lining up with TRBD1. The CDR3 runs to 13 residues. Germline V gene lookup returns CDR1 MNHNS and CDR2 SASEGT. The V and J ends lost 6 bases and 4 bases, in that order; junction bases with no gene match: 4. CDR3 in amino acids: CASSPTGGYGYTF. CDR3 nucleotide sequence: TGTGCCAGCAGCCCTACAGGGGGCTATGGCTACACCTTC.

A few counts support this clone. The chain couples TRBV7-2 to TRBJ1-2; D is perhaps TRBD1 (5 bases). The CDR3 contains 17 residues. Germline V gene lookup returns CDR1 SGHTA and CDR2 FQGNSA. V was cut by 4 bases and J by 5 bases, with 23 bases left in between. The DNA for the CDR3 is TGTGCCAGCAGCTCCACAAGTGGGGCCAAGACAGAATATGGCTACACCTTC. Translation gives CASSSTSGAKTEYGYTF.

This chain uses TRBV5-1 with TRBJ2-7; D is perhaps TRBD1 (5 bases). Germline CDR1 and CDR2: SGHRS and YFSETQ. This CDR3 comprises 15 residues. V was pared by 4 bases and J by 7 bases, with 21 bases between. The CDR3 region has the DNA TGCGCCAGCAGCGAAGGGGCCCCGGGCTTGGGGGAGCAGTACTTC. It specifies CASSEGAPGLGEQYF.

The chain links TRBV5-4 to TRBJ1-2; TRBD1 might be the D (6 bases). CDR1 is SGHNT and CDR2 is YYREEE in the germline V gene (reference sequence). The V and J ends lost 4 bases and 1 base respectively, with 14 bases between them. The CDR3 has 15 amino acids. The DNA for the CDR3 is TGTGCCAGCAGCCAATCCACAGGGTTTAACTATGGCTACACCTTC. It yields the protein CASSQSTGFNYGYTF.

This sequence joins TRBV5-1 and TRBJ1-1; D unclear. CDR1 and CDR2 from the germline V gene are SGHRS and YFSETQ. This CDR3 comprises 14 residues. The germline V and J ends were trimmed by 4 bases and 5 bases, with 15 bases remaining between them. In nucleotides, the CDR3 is TGCGCCAGCAGCCCGCCGGGAGGGAGGACTGAAGCTTTCTTT. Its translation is CASSPPGGRTEAFF.

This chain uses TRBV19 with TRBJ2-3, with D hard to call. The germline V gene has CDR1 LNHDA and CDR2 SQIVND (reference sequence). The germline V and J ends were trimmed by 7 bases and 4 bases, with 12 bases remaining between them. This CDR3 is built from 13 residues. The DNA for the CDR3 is TGTGCCAGTAAAGCGTGGGGTCCAGATACGCAGTATTTT. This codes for CASKAWGPDTQYF.

In DNA, the CDR3 is TGTGCCACAGTAGCGGGGGCCAACACCGGGGAGCTGTTTTTT. It yields the protein CATVAGANTGELFF. The chain uses TRBV15 and TRBJ2-2, with 9 bases matching TRBD2. The trim removed 9 bases at V and 2 bases at J, leaving 4 bases unmatched. This CDR3 contains 14 residues. Germline loops: CDR1 LNHNV, CDR2 YYDKDF (reference sequence).

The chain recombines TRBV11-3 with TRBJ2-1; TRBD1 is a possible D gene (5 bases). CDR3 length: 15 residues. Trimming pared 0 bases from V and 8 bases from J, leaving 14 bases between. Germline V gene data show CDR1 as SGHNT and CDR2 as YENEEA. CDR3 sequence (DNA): TGTGCCAGCAGCTTAGAGGGCAGGGAAGGGGATGAGCAGTTCTTC. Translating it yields CASSLEGREGDEQFF.

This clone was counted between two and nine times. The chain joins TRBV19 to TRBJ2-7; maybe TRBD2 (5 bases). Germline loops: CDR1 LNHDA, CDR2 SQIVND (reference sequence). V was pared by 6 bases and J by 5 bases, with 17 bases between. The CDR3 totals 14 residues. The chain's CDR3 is CASRLRGVEDEQYF. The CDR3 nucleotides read TGTGCCAGTAGACTTCGGGGAGTGGAGGACGAGCAGTACTTC.

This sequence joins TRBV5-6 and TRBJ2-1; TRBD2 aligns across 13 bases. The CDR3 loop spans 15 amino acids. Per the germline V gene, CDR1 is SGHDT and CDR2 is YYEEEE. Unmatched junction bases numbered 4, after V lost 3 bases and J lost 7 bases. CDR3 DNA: TGTGCCAGCAGCTCTCCGGGACTAGCGGGAAATGAGCAGTTCTTC. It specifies CASSSPGLAGNEQFF.

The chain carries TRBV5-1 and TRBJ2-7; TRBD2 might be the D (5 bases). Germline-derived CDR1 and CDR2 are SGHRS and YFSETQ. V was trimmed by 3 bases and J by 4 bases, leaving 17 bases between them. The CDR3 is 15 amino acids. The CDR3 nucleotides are TGCGCCAGCAGCTCGATACTAGATAGTGGGTACGAGCAGTACTTC. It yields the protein CASSSILDSGYEQYF.

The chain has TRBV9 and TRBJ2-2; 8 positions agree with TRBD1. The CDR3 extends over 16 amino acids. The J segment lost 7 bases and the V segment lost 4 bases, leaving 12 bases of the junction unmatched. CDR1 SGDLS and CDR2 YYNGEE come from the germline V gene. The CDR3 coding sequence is TGTGCCAGCAGCCCCCGGACAGGGCCCGGCGACGGGGAGCTGTTTTTT. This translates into CASSPRTGPGDGELFF.

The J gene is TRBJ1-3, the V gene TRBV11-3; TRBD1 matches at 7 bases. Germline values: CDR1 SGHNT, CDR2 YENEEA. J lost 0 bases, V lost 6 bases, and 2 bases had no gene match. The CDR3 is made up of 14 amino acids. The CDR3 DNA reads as TGTGCCAGCAGAGGGGGCATCTCTGGAAACACCATATATTTT. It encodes CASRGGISGNTIYF.

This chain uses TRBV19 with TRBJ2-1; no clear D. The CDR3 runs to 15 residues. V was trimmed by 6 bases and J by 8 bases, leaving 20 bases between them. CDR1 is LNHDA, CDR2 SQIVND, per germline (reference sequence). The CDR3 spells CASRDRSPPRDEQFF. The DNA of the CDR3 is TGTGCCAGTAGGGACCGGAGCCCTCCTCGGGATGAGCAGTTCTTC.

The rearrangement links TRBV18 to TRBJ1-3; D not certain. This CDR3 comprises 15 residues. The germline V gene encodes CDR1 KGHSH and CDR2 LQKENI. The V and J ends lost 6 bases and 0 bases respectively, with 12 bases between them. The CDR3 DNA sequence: TGTGCCAGCTCTTCCGGACGGATCTCTGGAAACACCATATATTTT. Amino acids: CASSSGRISGNTIYF.

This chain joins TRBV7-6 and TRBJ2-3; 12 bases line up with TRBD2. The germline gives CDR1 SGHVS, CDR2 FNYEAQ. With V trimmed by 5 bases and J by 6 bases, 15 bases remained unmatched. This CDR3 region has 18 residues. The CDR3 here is CASSTPPGLAGSSDTQYF. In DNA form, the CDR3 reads TGTGCCAGCAGCACCCCACCAGGACTAGCGGGGAGTTCGGATACGCAGTATTTT.

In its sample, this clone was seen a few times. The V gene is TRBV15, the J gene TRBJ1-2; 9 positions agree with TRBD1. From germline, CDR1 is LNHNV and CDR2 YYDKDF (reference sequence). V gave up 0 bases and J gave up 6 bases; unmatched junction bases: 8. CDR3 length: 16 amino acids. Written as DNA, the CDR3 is TGTGCCACCAGCAGAGATTGGCCGGGACAGGGTAATGGCTACACCTTC. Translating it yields CATSRDWPGQGNGYTF. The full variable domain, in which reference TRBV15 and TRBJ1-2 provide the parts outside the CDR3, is DAMVIQNPRYQVTQFGKPVTLSCSQTLNHNVMYWYQQKSSQAPKLLFHYYDKDFNNEADTPDNFQSRRPNTSFCFLDIRSPGLGDTAMYLCATSRDWPGQGNGYTFGSGTRLTVV.

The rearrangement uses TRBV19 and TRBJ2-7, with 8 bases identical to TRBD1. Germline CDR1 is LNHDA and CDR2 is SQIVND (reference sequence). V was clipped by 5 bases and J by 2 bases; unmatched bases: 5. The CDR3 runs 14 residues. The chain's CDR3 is CASSLDRGPYEQYF. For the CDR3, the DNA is TGTGCCAGTAGTCTTGACAGGGGACCCTACGAGCAGTACTTC.

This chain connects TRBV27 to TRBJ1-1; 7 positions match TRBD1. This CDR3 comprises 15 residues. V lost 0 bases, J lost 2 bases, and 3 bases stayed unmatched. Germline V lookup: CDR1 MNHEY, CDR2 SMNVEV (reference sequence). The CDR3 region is CASSLSGTVNTEAFF. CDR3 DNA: TGTGCCAGCAGTTTATCTGGGACAGTTAACACTGAAGCTTTCTTT.